These 19 T cell receptor beta chains share one sample of origin, sequenced in a study of STAT5B mutations in CD4+ large granular lymphocyte leukemia. Profiled with immunoSEQ multiplex PCR; TCRdb holds only in-frame clones, not every one. Among fewer than 35,000 clones, 55% to 80% were seen once, and the ten largest hold less than 2.5%. Sequences were obtained from CD4+ T cells from blood buffy coats. The receptors were sampled from a human donor in good health.

This chain uses TRBV6-1 with TRBJ1-2; no reliable D call. Germline CDR1 is MNHNS and CDR2 is SASEGT. Trimming took 0 bases from V and 5 from J, leaving 7 bases between them. The CDR3 consists of 13 residues. The CDR3 loop reads CASSEALVYGYTF. CDR3 bases: TGTGCCAGCAGTGAAGCGCTAGTATATGGCTACACCTTC.

This chain links TRBV30 with TRBJ1-5; D gene ambiguous. V was cut by 3 bases and J by 0 bases, with 6 bases left in between. The length of the CDR3 is 13 residues. The germline CDR1 and CDR2 sequences are GTSNPN and SVGIG (reference sequence). The CDR3 loop is CAWSPDSNQPQHF. The CDR3, as DNA: TGTGCCTGGAGCCCCGATAGCAATCAGCCCCAGCATTTT.

This chain connects TRBV5-6 to TRBJ1-2; D might be TRBD1 (5 bases). Trimming removed 2 bases at V and 8 bases at J, with 22 bases between. The CDR3 loop spans 16 amino acids. Germline V gene sequence: CDR1 SGHDT, CDR2 YYEEEE. CDR3: CASSFGFLGVSGGYTF. CDR3 coding DNA: TGTGCCAGCAGCTTTGGGTTTTTGGGGGTCTCAGGAGGCTACACCTTC. Using reference TRBV5-6 and TRBJ1-2 for the parts outside the CDR3, the full variable domain is DAGVTQSPTHLIKTRGQQVTLRCSPKSGHDTVSWYQQALGQGPQFIFQYYEEEERQRGNFPDRFSGHQFPNYSSELNVNALLLGDSALYLCASSFGFLGVSGGYTFGSGTRLTVV.

The V and J genes are TRBV5-6 and TRBJ2-2, with D tentatively TRBD1 (6 bases). This CDR3 has 14 residues. The germline V and J ends were trimmed by 4 bases and 1 base, with 8 bases remaining between them. The V gene's germline CDR1 is SGHDT and CDR2 YYEEEE. The CDR3 loop reads CASSRTVNTGELFF. CDR3 DNA: TGTGCCAGCAGCCGGACAGTGAACACCGGGGAGCTGTTTTTT. The full variable domain, completed using reference TRBV5-6 and TRBJ2-2, is DAGVTQSPTHLIKTRGQQVTLRCSPKSGHDTVSWYQQALGQGPQFIFQYYEEEERQRGNFPDRFSGHQFPNYSSELNVNALLLGDSALYLCASSRTVNTGELFFGEGSRLTVL.

A few counts support this clone. The CDR3 coding sequence is TGTGCCAGCAGCGTAGGGGAAGGGAACACCGGGGAGCTGTTTTTT. Protein: CASSVGEGNTGELFF. This sequence joins TRBV9 and TRBJ2-2; the D is unclear. The CDR3 totals 15 residues. Germline values: CDR1 SGDLS, CDR2 YYNGEE. Trimming removed 0 bases at V and 1 base at J, with 7 bases between.

This clone was detected once. The V and J genes are TRBV5-4 and TRBJ1-1, with no clear D. Trimming took 0 bases from V and 1 from J, leaving 7 bases between them. Germline CDR1 reads SGHNT; CDR2 reads YYREEE (reference sequence). The CDR3 covers 14 residues. DNA for the CDR3: TGTGCCAGCAGCTTGGGTCCGTGGAACACTGAAGCTTTCTTT. Its protein product is CASSLGPWNTEAFF.

This clone came up a few times. This chain connects TRBV6-5 to TRBJ1-5; 7 nucleotides match TRBD1. With 5 bases clipped from V and 7 bases from J, the junction kept 11 bases outside the gene matches. CDR1 and CDR2 from the germline V gene are MNHEY and SVGAGI. The CDR3 extends over 15 amino acids. The CDR3 DNA is TGTGCCAGCAGTCCGGTGCAGGGGGGGAAACAGCCCCAGCATTTT. It encodes CASSPVQGGKQPQHF.

Worth noting for this clone: Other DNA sequences from this sample encode an identical CDR3 as well. The chain uses TRBV6-1 and TRBJ2-5, with TRBD2 as a possible D gene (5 bases). Trimming removed 2 bases from V and 2 bases from J, with 9 bases in between. Germline V gene lookup returns CDR1 MNHNS and CDR2 SASEGT. This CDR3 has 14 residues. CDR3 sequence: CASSESGRQETQYF. CDR3 in DNA: TGTGCCAGCAGTGAAAGCGGACGGCAAGAGACCCAGTACTTC.

CDR3 amino acids: CASSQFGTSGGASTDTQYF. The CDR3 DNA is TGTGCCAGCAGCCAGTTCGGGACTAGCGGGGGGGCTAGCACAGATACGCAGTATTTT. V usage is TRBV4-2 and J usage is TRBJ2-3; 16 nucleotides agree with TRBD2. V gave up 3 bases and J gave up 0 bases; unmatched junction bases: 6. This CDR3 comprises 19 residues. Germline V gene sequence: CDR1 LGHNA, CDR2 YNFKEQ.

Only a few counts were recorded for this clone. The chain links TRBV30 to TRBJ1-1; the D is unclear. The CDR3 length is 11 residues. CDR1 is GTSNPN and CDR2 is SVGIG in the germline V gene (reference sequence). Trimming took off 5 bases at V and 6 bases at J, with 10 bases between the two ends. CDR3 region: CAWEGSPEAFF. The CDR3 coding sequence is TGTGCCTGGGAGGGATCTCCTGAAGCTTTCTTT.

This clone turned up a few times. The chain has TRBV6-1 and TRBJ2-1, with unresolved D. Per germline, CDR1 MNHNS and CDR2 SASEGT. V was pared by 5 bases and J by 10 bases, with 9 bases between. This CDR3 is built from 11 residues. The CDR3 DNA sequence: TGTGCCAGCAGTCTCCGGCTAGAGCAGTTCTTC. Translated: CASSLRLEQFF.

The table lists this clone with a few counts. The chain joins TRBV6-5 to TRBJ1-1; 8 nucleotides agree with TRBD1. CDR1 MNHEY and CDR2 SVGAGI come from the germline V gene. V trimming: 5 bases; J trimming: 3 bases; junction bases outside the gene matches: 2. The CDR3 is made up of 13 amino acids. In DNA, the CDR3 is TGTGCCAGCAGTCGGACAGGGTACACTGAAGCTTTCTTT. It encodes CASSRTGYTEAFF.

The chain recombines TRBV6-1 with TRBJ1-4; D is possibly TRBD1 (5 bases). The CDR3 contains 16 residues. Germline V gene data show CDR1 as MNHNS and CDR2 as SASEGT. V was cut by 2 bases and J by 1 base, with 11 bases left in between. The DNA for the CDR3 is TGTGCCAGCAGTGAAAGGAGAGGGGTAACTAATGAAAAACTGTTTTTT. Encoded protein: CASSERRGVTNEKLFF.

J is TRBJ2-1 and V is TRBV6-4; D uncertain. The CDR3 consists of 16 residues. With 0 bases removed from V and 0 bases from J, the gap between germline ends came to 9 bases. The germline V gene encodes CDR1 MRHNA and CDR2 SNTAGT. CDR3 nucleotides: TGTGCCAGCAGTGACTCGAGTACAGCCTCCTACAATGAGCAGTTCTTC. Residues: CASSDSSTASYNEQFF.

The genes are TRBV7-8 and TRBJ2-6; perhaps TRBD1 as D (6 bases). This CDR3 comprises 15 residues. The germline CDR1 and CDR2 sequences are SGHVS and FQNEAQ. V was trimmed by 5 bases and J by 1 base, leaving 9 bases between them. CDR3: CASSPRGSGANVLTF. CDR3 DNA: TGTGCCAGCAGCCCCAGGGGATCTGGGGCCAACGTCCTGACTTTC.

This rearrangement joins TRBV27 to TRBJ2-3; the match to TRBD2 covers 7 bases. The CDR3 runs to 13 residues. J lost 10 bases, V lost 0 bases, and 4 bases had no gene match. Germline V CDR1 and CDR2: MNHEY, SMNVEV (reference sequence). The CDR3 DNA is TGTGCCAGCAGTTTATCAGGACTAGAAGCGCAGTATTTT. It is translated as CASSLSGLEAQYF.

V and J are TRBV5-6 and TRBJ2-5; D is possibly TRBD2 (5 bases). CDR1 and CDR2 from the germline V gene are SGHDT and YYEEEE. V was pared by 4 bases and J by 0 bases, with 10 bases between. The CDR3 has 14 amino acids. CDR3 DNA sequence: TGTGCCAGCAGCCCCGCGGGTCACCAAGAGACCCAGTACTTC. As protein: CASSPAGHQETQYF.

This clone came up once. The rearrangement joins TRBV19 to TRBJ1-5; no clear D gene. Germline CDR1 is LNHDA and CDR2 is SQIVND (reference sequence). Trimming took off 0 bases at V and 5 bases at J, with 5 bases between the two ends. This CDR3 contains 13 residues. In DNA form, the CDR3 reads TGTGCCAGTAGTATAGAAGGTTATCAGCCCCAGCATTTT. Residues: CASSIEGYQPQHF.

V usage is TRBV7-9 and J usage is TRBJ2-1; D assignment may be TRBD1 or TRBD2 (5 bases each). This CDR3 comprises 17 residues. V was pared by 6 bases and J by 0 bases, with 18 bases between. The V gene's germline CDR1 is SEHNR and CDR2 FQNEAQ (reference sequence). CDR3 in DNA: TGTGCCAGCAGTTTTGCCGGGGCAGGCCTCTCCTACAATGAGCAGTTCTTC. It is translated as CASSFAGAGLSYNEQFF.